These 14 T cell receptor beta chains were all obtained from the same sample, sequenced in a study of Ad26.COV2.S vaccination and SARS-CoV-2 variants. Some clones are missing from TCRdb's copy, which holds only in-frame ones; the method was immunoSEQ multiplex PCR. Of roughly 380,000 clones in the sample, approximately 85% were seen once. Treatment of the sample: around 19 received Ad26.COV2.S at low or high dose, single or two shots; roughly five received placebo; per-sample allocation not given. Collection of the samples took place on day 63 after the first injection of vaccine or placebo. The source was peripheral blood, collected in a trial of Ad26.COV2.S vaccine versus placebo. These receptors were collected from a person between 18 and 65 years old who received the Ad26.COV2.S COVID-19 vaccine or a placebo.

This sequence joins TRBV19 and TRBJ2-1; TRBD1 matches 7 bases. CDR1 LNHDA and CDR2 SQIVND come from the germline V gene (reference sequence). With V trimmed by 11 bases and J by 0 bases, 19 bases remained unmatched. CDR3 size: 18 residues. The chain's CDR3 is CASLSTRAGTDSYNEQFF. CDR3 DNA: TGTGCCTCGCTCTCCACCCGAGCCGGGACAGACTCCTACAATGAGCAGTTCTTC.

The rearrangement links TRBV5-6 to TRBJ2-2; no definite D call. Germline-derived CDR1 and CDR2 are SGHDT and YYEEEE. The CDR3 contains 12 residues. The V end lost 7 bases, the J end lost 4 bases, and 8 bases lay between the germline ends. The CDR3 DNA sequence: TGTGCCAGCGAGAGTTTCACCGGGGAGCTGTTTTTT. It is translated as CASESFTGELFF.

The V and J genes are TRBV27 and TRBJ2-2; 9 bases match TRBD1. The J segment lost 1 base and the V segment lost 8 bases, leaving 8 bases of the junction unmatched. Germline CDR1 reads MNHEY; CDR2 reads SMNVEV (reference sequence). The CDR3 consists of 16 residues. The CDR3 spells CASSAHRGQNTGELFF. As DNA, the CDR3 is TGTGCCAGCTCGGCTCACAGGGGGCAGAACACCGGGGAGCTGTTTTTT.

V and J are TRBV5-4 and TRBJ2-1, with 7 bases fitting TRBD2. The V gene's germline CDR1 is SGHNT and CDR2 YYREEE (reference sequence). The J segment lost 6 bases and the V segment lost 0 bases, leaving 9 bases of the junction unmatched. The CDR3 runs to 16 residues. CDR3 protein: CASSLAGGIAGNEQFF. As DNA, the CDR3 is TGTGCCAGCAGCTTGGCGGGGGGTATAGCGGGCAATGAGCAGTTCTTC. Supplemented by reference TRBV5-4 and TRBJ2-1, the full variable domain reads ETGVTQSPTHLIKTRGQQVTLRCSSQSGHNTVSWYQQALGQGPQFIFQYYREEENGRGNFPPRFSGLQFPNYSSELNVNALELDDSALYLCASSLAGGIAGNEQFFGPGTRLTVL.

V is TRBV10-1 and J is TRBJ2-3; no firm D call. Trimming took off 6 bases at V and 4 bases at J, with 11 bases between the two ends. CDR1 is WNHNN, CDR2 SYGVQD, per germline (reference sequence). This CDR3 contains 13 residues. The CDR3 nucleotides are TGCGCCAGCAGCCCAGGCATGGCAGATACGCAGTATTTT. Encoded protein: CASSPGMADTQYF.

This clone was seen a few times. V usage is TRBV4-1 and J usage is TRBJ2-1, with D tentatively TRBD2 (6 bases). The V and J ends lost 0 bases and 4 bases respectively, with 7 bases between them. Germline V gene sequence: CDR1 MGHRA, CDR2 YSYEKL. CDR3 length equals 14 residues. CDR3 sequence reads: CASSQEGGYNEQFF. CDR3 coding DNA: TGCGCCAGCAGCCAAGAGGGGGGTTACAATGAGCAGTTCTTC.

This chain links TRBV28 with TRBJ1-1; perhaps TRBD1 as D (5 bases). CDR1 is MDHEN, CDR2 SYDVKM, per germline. The CDR3 contains 20 residues. The V end lost 3 bases, the J end lost 2 bases, and 28 bases lay between the germline ends. The CDR3 loop is CASSFPPRWGSGGTNTEAFF. Here the CDR3 DNA reads TGTGCCAGCAGTTTCCCTCCCCGTTGGGGTAGTGGGGGAACCAACACTGAAGCTTTCTTT.

This chain links TRBV24-1 with TRBJ2-5, with D perhaps matching TRBD1 or TRBD2 (6 bases each). Germline-derived CDR1 and CDR2 are KGHDR and SFDVKD. The CDR3 has 16 amino acids. Trimming stripped 3 bases from V and 6 bases from J, with 19 bases between. The CDR3 nucleotides read TGTGCCACCAGTGATCCTAGCGCCGGGACAACCAAGACCCAGTACTTC. Residues: CATSDPSAGTTKTQYF.

The chain carries TRBV11-2 and TRBJ2-7; 11 bases fit TRBD2. The CDR3 runs to 15 residues. The V gene's germline CDR1 is SGHAT and CDR2 FQNNGV. After removal of 5 bases from V and 2 bases from J, the junction contained 5 bases not matched to a gene. Written as DNA, the CDR3 is TGTGCCAGCAGCGTTGGGACTAGCGGCACCTACGAGCAGTACTTC. This sequence encodes CASSVGTSGTYEQYF. Full variable domain (outside the CDR3, taken from reference TRBV11-2 and TRBJ2-7): EAGVAQSPRYKIIEKRQSVAFWCNPISGHATLYWYQQILGQGPKLLIQFQNNGVVDDSQLPKDRFSAERLKGVDSTLKIQPAKLEDSAVYLCASSVGTSGTYEQYFGPGTRLTVT.

CDR3 DNA: TGCAGCGTTGTAACAGGGGGGTATGGCTACACCTTC. This gives the protein CSVVTGGYGYTF. The chain is built from TRBV29-1 and TRBJ1-2; the match to TRBD1 covers 8 bases. The germline CDR1 and CDR2 sequences are SQVTM and ANQGSEA. This CDR3 region has 12 residues. The J segment lost 5 bases and the V segment lost 4 bases, leaving 3 bases of the junction unmatched. Supplemented by reference TRBV29-1 and TRBJ1-2, the full variable domain reads SAVISQKPSRDICQRGTSLTIQCQVDSQVTMMFWYRQQPGQSLTLIATANQGSEATYESGFVIDKFPISRPNLTFSTLTVSNMSPEDSSIYLCSVVTGGYGYTFGSGTRLTVV.

The rearrangement uses TRBV5-5 and TRBJ2-5, with TRBD2 as a possible D gene (5 bases). This CDR3 is built from 15 residues. V was shortened by 4 bases and J by 5 bases, with 18 bases between the two germline ends. Germline CDR1 SGHKS, CDR2 YYEKEE (reference sequence). The CDR3 nucleotides are TGTGCCAGCAGCCAGCCCGGCCCTGGCGGGGAGACCCAGTACTTC. Translating gives CASSQPGPGGETQYF.

The gene calls are TRBV3-1 (or the pseudogene TRBV3-2) and TRBJ2-7; D might be TRBD1 (6 bases). V was cut by 4 bases and J by 2 bases, with 18 bases left in between. Germline V gene sequence: CDR1 LGHDT, CDR2 YNNKEL (reference sequence). CDR3 length: 16 amino acids. As DNA, the CDR3 is TGTGCCAGCAGCCCGGGACAAGTCGGAAGGGCCTACGAGCAGTACTTC. Translation: CASSPGQVGRAYEQYF.

The rearrangement joins TRBV7-9 to TRBJ1-1, with 7 bases that match TRBD1. V lost 3 bases to trimming and J lost 0 bases; unmatched junction nucleotides: 1. CDR3 length equals 14 residues. CDR1 is SEHNR and CDR2 is FQNEAQ in the germline V gene (reference sequence). For the CDR3, the DNA is TGTGCCAGCAGCTTGGGACAGATGAACACTGAAGCTTTCTTT. The encoded protein is CASSLGQMNTEAFF.

This clone was observed a few times. V gene TRBV3-1 (or the pseudogene TRBV3-2) combines with J gene TRBJ2-2; either TRBD1 or TRBD2 may fit D (5 bases each). The germline V and J ends were trimmed by 7 bases and 1 base, with 16 bases remaining between them. Germline V gene data show CDR1 as LGHDT and CDR2 as YNNKEL (reference sequence). The CDR3 has 16 residues. The CDR3 bases are TGTGCCAGCATAGGGGAGAGGGCAGGGAACACCGGGGAGCTGTTTTTT. This translates into CASIGERAGNTGELFF.